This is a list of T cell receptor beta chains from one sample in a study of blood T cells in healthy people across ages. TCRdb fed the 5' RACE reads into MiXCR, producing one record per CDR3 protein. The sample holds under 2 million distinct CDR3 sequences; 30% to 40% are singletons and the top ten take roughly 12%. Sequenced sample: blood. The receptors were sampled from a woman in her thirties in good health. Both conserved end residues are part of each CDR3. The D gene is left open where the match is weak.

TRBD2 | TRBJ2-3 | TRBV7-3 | CASSLTVAGIDTQYF
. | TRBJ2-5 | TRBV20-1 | CSATLAIPGWEQYF
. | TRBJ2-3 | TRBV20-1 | CSAQGGGTDTQYF
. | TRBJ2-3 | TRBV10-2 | CASSDGFPDTQYF
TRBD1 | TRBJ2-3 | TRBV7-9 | CASSLGGLDRGTDTQYF
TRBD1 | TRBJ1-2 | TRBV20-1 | CSARANPGGALDGYTF
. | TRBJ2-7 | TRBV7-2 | CASSPTGSGSYEQYF
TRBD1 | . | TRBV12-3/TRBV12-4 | CASSLGQGIEQYF
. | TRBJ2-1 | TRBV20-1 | CSASQRGGEDSYNEQFF
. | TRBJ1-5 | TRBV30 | CAWSKQSNQPQHF
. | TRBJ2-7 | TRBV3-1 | CAGSPLMGGEQYF
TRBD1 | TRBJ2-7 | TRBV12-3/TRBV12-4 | CASSWGQLQSSYEQYF
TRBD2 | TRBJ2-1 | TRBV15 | CATSRVGTSPNEQFF
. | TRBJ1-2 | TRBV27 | CASRSLANYGYTF
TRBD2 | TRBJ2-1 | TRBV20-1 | CSAGLAGFYNEQFF
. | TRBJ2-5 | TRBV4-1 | CASSQVRTAQETQYF
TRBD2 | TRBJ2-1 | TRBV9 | CASSGGLAGEFAAYNEQFF
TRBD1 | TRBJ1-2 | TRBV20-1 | CSAAGTASLGYTF
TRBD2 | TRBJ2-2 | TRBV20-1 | CSAREPSGSLYTGELFF
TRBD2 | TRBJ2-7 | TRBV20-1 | CSAFRLAGIYEQYF
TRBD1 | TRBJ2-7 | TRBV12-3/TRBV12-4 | CASSLETGGTYEQYF
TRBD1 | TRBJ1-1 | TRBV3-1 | CASSPQGASEAFF
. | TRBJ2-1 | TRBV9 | CASSVEAAAYNEQFF
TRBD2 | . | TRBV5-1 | CASSLPFTSGRPYNEQYF
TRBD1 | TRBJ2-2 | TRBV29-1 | CSVEAGGRTGELFF
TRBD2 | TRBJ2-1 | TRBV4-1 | CASSQVGFSGRRNEQFF
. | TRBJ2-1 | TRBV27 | CASRRLDSYNEQFF
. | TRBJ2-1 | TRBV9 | CASGVSLDYNEQFF